This section outlines one TCR beta chain sequence together with its context. Its antigen remains unidentified. Per-base quality was not reported, and no clone a single base away is much larger than it. Sample time point, as interpreted from the label and publication: blood 4 weeks post-SBRT, at nephrectomy. The sample's treatment or condition label, decoded: 15 Gy SBRT to primary tumor, nephrectomy 4 weeks later. Samples were obtained from a clinical trial, in which 15 Gy stereotactic body radiation therapy was delivered to primary renal cell carcinomas and nephrectomy was performed 4 weeks later. To follow tumor-enriched clonotypes, serial peripheral blood was collected from radiation-treated patients at baseline and at 2 weeks and 4 weeks after SBRT. Every patient had renal cell carcinoma of clear cell pathology. The QIAamp DNA Blood Mini Kit (Qiagen) was used to prepare genomic DNA for TCR sequencing. The analyses included only samples that passed all quality control checks.

These data belong to a study of radiation and T cells in renal cell carcinoma (dated by TCRdb to 2018 to 2020). Broadly, across the study: TCR beta sequencing covered 50 to 55 samples in total, comprising approximately 26 tumors and around 27 peripheral blood samples. The last blood draw happened 4 weeks after radiation, timed to coincide with nephrectomy. Across all 50 or so samples, several million unique CDR3 nucleotide sequences, encoding approximately 2.5 million unique CDR3 amino acid sequences, were identified.

Including the terminal cysteine and phenylalanine, the CDR3 comprises 17 residues. The read is trimmed to its CDR3 DNA, 51 bases read in frame from base 1. Trimming leaves V shorter by 2 bases and J shorter by 2 bases, with the junction holding 8 bases beyond the gene matches. The CDR1 and CDR2 encoded by the germline V gene (reference sequence) are SGHNT and YYREEE. Following the manufacturer's recommendations, the immunoSEQ kit was used to generate TCR beta libraries from genomic DNA. Library preparation used a first multiplex PCR with proprietary primers, then a second PCR adding unique barcodes, with bead cleanups after each round. A kit-provided positive control reaction and a negative control reaction were included in every sample batch. The final libraries were assessed on an Agilent 4200 TapeStation D1000 ScreenTape, pooled by volume, and quantified by qPCR. Sequencing was performed on an Illumina NextSeq500 using a MidOutput 150-cycle cartridge, with 156 Read1 cycles, 15 Index1 cycles, and the kit custom primers. The pooled library was loaded at around 1 pM, and roughly 20% PhiX control was spiked in. From the authors' description of their analysis: Vendor-processed data were analyzed in R, and a clonotype was defined as all T cells sharing the same CDR3 nucleotide sequence. In the clone abundance analyses, frequencies were normalized to the 10,000 most abundant clones in each sample. Public T cell clones, which averaged fewer than five per sample, were excluded before analysis. An abundance difference of at least 32-fold between compartments was the criterion for calling clonotypes tumor-enriched or baseline blood-enriched. A beta-binomial differential abundance model was used to identify clonotypes that expanded or contracted between blood time points. Tumor-blood repertoire similarity was measured with the Baroni-Urbani and Buser coefficient, and groups were compared using two-tailed Wilcoxon tests in R. Drawn from immuneACCESS, this table holds only the in-frame rearrangements with V and J called that TCRdb kept. Clones are partly lost; checked studies trace under half to an unresolved V gene and leave the rest unexplained. V and J calls and clone size are given by that table; D and trimming were obtained from the DNA. In this sample the table shows approximately 150,000 clones, 65% to 90% of which occur a single time. The ten largest clones represent 17% of the sample.

Results and caveats for the whole study, not just this receptor: Because no pretreatment tumor biopsies were available, whether clonotypes were present in the tumor at baseline could not be determined. In blood, the top tumor clonotypes increased between baseline and 2 weeks post-radiation and then shrank by 4 weeks, which suggests that tumor-resident clones expanded only transiently. Because the trial had a single-armed design, the trial could not examine how radiation dose or scheduling affected the TCR repertoire. Changes in the blood repertoire were not tracked past 4 weeks after treatment.

The sample consisted of blood, taken from a patient whose treatment included radiotherapy and nephrectomy. The chain is made from TRBV5-4 and TRBJ2-5; a stretch of 11 junction bases matches TRBD2. This receptor was taken from a woman between 50 and 59 years old with renal cell carcinoma. The DNA sequence is TGTGCCAGCAGCTTCTCATTTACTAGCGGGGGTCAAGAGACCCAGTACTTC. This codes for CASSFSFTSGGQETQYF.